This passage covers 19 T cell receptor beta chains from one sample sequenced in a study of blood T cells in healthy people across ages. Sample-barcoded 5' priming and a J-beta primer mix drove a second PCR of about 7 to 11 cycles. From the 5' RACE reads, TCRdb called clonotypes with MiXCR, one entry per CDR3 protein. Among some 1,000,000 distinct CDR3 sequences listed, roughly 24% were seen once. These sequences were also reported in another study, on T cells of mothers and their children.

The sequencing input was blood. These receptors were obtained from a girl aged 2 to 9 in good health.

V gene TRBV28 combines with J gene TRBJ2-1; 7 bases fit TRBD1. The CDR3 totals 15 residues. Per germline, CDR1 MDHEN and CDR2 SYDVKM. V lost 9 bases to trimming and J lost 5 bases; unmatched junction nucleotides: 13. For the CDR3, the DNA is TGTGCCAGTAGAGTAGATTGGACAGGCCACAATGAGCAGTTCTTC. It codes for CASRVDWTGHNEQFF.

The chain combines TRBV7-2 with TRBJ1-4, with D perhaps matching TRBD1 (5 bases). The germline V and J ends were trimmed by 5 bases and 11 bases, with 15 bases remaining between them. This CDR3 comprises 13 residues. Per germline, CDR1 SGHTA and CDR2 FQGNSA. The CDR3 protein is CASSLLGGGKLFF. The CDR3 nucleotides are TGTGCCAGCAGCCTACTGGGGGGAGGGAAACTGTTTTTT. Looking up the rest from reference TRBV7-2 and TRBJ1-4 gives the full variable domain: GAGVSQSPSNKVTEKGKDVELRCDPISGHTALYWYRQSLGQGLEFLIYFQGNSAPDKSGLPSDRFSAERTGGSVSTLTIQRTQQEDSAVYLCASSLLGGGKLFFGSGTQLSVL.

The CDR3 nucleotides read TGTGCCAGCAGGATTAAGACTAGCGGTTACTACGAGCAGTACTTC. Its translation is CASRIKTSGYYEQYF. The V gene is TRBV28, the J gene TRBJ2-5, with 9 nucleotides matching TRBD2. The J call may be faulty, since TRBJ2-7 better matches the DNA end. The CDR3 has 15 residues. Germline V CDR1 and CDR2: MDHEN, SYDVKM.

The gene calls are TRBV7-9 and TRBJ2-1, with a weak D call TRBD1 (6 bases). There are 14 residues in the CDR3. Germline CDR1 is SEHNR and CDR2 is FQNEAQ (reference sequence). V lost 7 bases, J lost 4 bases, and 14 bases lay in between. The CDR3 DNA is TGTGCCAGCATGGGGCAGGGGCCGTACAATGAGCAGTTCTTC. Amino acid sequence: CASMGQGPYNEQFF. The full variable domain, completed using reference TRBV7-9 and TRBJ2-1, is DTGVSQNPRHKITKRGQNVTFRCDPISEHNRLYWYRQTLGQGPEFLTYFQNEAQLEKSRLLSDRFSAERPKGSFSTLEIQRTEQGDSAMYLCASMGQGPYNEQFFGPGTRLTVL.

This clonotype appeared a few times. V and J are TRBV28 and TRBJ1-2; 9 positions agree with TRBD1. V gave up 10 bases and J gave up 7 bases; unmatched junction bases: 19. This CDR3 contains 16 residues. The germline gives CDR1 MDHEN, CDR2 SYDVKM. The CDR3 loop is CATTLGTGRQSSGYTF. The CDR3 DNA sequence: TGTGCCACAACCCTCGGGACAGGGAGACAGTCAAGTGGCTACACCTTC.

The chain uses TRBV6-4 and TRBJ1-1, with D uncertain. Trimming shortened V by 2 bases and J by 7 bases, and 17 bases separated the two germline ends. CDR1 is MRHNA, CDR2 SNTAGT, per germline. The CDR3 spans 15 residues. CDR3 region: CASSDNGVESSEAFF. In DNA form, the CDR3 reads TGTGCCAGCAGTGACAACGGGGTGGAATCGAGTGAAGCTTTCTTT.

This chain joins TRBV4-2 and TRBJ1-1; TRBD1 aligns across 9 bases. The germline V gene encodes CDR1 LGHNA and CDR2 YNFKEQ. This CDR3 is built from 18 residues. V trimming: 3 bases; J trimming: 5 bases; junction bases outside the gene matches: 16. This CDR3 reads CASSQADTGTGLLTEAFF. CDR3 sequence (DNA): TGTGCCAGCAGCCAGGCTGATACCGGGACAGGGTTGTTGACTGAAGCTTTCTTT.

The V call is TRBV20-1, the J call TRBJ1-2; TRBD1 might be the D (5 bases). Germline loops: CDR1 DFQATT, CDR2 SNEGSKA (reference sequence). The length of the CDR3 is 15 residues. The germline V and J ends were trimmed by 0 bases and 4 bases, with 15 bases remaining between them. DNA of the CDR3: TGCAGTGCTAGAGATCATGGGGGGGGATTCTATGGCTACACCTTC. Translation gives CSARDHGGGFYGYTF.

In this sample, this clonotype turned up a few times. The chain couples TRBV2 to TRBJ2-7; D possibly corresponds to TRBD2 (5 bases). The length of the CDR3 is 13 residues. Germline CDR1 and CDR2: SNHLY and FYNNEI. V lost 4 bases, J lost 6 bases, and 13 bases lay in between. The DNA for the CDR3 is TGTGCCAGCAGTGTCGCCGGGATTTCCGAGCAGTACTTC. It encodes CASSVAGISEQYF.

CDR3 nucleotides: TGTGCCAGCAGAGCAACCGAATCCTACGAGCAGTACTTC. It translates to CASRATESYEQYF. The J gene is TRBJ2-1, the V gene TRBV28; no firm D call. Near its end, the DNA agrees better with TRBJ2-7, so the J call may be wrong. CDR1 and CDR2 from the germline V gene are MDHEN and SYDVKM. The CDR3 runs 13 residues.

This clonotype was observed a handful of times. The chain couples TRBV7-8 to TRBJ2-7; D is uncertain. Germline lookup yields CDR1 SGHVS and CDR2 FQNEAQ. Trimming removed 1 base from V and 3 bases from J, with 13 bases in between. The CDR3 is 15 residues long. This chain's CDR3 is CASSLGGGFGYEQYF. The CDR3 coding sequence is TGTGCCAGCAGCTTAGGGGGTGGGTTCGGCTACGAGCAGTACTTC.

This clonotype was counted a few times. The CDR3 reads CASSFTGSYGYTF. CDR3 bases: TGTGCCAGCAGCTTCACAGGGTCCTATGGCTACACCTTC. The V gene is TRBV7-2, the J gene TRBJ1-2, with a weak D call TRBD1 (6 bases). The germline V gene has CDR1 SGHTA and CDR2 FQGNSA. The CDR3 length is 13 residues. Trimming left V 3 bases short and J 4 bases short, with 9 bases between.

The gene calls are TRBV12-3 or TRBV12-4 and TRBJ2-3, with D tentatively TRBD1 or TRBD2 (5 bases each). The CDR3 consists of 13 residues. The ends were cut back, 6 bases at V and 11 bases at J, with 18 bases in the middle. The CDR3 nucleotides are TGTGCCAGCAGCATGAGGGACCTTAAAGGGCAGTATTTT. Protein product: CASSMRDLKGQYF.

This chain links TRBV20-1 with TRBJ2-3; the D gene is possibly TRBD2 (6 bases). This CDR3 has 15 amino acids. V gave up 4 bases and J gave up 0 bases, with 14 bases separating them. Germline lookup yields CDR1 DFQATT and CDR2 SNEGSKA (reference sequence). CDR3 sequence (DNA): TGCAGTGCTACTGGGAGGCAGGGAAGCACAGATACGCAGTATTTT. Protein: CSATGRQGSTDTQYF.

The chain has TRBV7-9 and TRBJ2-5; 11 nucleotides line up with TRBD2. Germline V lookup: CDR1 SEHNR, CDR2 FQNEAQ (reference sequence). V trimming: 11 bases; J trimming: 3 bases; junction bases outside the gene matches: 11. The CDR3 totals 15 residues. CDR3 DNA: TGTGCCGCCCCAGGGGCACTAGCGGGAGAAGAGACCCAGTACTTC. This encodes CAAPGALAGEETQYF.

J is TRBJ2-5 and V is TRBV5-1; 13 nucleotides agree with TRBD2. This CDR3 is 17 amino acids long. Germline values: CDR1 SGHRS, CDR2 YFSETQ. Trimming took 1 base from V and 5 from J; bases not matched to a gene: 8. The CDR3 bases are TGCGCCAGCAGCTTGAGAGGACTAGCGGGAGTTTGGGAGACCCAGTACTTC. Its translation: CASSLRGLAGVWETQYF.

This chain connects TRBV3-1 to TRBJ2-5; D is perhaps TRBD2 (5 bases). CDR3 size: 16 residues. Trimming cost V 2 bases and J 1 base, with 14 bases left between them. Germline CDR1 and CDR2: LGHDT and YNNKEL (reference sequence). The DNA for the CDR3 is TGTGCCAGCAGCCAAAGGTCCGGGGTTCGCCAAGAGACCCAGTACTTC. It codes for CASSQRSGVRQETQYF.

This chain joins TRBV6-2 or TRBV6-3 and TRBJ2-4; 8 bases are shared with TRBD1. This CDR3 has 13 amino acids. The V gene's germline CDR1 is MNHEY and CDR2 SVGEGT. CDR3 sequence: CASLRGRGNIQYF. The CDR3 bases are TGTGCTAGCCTCAGGGGGCGAGGAAACATTCAGTACTTC.

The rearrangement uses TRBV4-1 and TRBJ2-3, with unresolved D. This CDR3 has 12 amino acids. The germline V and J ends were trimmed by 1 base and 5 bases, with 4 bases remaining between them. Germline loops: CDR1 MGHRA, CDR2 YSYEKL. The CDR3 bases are TGCGCCAGCAGCCAAGTAGTAGATACGCAGTATTTT. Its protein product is CASSQVVDTQYF.